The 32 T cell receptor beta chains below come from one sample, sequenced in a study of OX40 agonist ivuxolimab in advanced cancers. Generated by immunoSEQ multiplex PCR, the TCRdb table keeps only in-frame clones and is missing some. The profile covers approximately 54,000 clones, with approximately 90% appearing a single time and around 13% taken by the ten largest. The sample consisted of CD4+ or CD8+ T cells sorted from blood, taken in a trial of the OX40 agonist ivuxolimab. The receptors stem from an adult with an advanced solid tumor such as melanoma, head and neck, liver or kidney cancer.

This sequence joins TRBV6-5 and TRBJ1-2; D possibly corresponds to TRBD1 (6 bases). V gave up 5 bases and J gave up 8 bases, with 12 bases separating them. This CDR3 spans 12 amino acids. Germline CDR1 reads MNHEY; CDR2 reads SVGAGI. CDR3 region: CASSTGRGGYTF. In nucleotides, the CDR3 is TGTGCCAGCAGTACAGGGCGCGGGGGCTACACCTTC.

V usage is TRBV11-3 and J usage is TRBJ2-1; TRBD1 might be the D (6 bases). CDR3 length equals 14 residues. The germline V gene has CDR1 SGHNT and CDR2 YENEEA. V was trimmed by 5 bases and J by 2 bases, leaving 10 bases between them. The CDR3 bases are TGTGCCAGCAGCCCACAGGGTACCTACAATGAGCAGTTCTTC. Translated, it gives CASSPQGTYNEQFF.

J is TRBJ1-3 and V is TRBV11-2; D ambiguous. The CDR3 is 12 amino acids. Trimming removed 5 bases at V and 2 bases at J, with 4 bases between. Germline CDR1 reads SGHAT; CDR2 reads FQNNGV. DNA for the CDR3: TGTGCCAGCAGCCAGACTGGAAACACCATATATTTT. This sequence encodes CASSQTGNTIYF.

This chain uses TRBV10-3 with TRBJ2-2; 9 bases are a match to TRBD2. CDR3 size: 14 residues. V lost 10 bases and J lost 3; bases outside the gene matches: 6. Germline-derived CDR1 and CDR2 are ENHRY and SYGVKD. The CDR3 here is CATQTSGYTGELFF. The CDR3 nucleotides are TGTGCCACCCAGACTAGCGGTTACACCGGGGAGCTGTTTTTT.

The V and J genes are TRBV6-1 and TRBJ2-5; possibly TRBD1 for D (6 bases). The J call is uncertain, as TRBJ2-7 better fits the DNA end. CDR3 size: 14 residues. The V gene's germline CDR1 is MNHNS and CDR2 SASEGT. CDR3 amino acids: CASSEQGSSYEQYF. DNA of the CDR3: TGTGCCAGCAGTGAACAGGGGAGCTCCTACGAGCAGTACTTC.

CDR3 loop: CASSPAGGGKTEAFF. The CDR3 DNA sequence: TGTGCCAGCAGCCCTGCAGGGGGCGGAAAGACTGAAGCTTTCTTT. V usage is TRBV5-4 and J usage is TRBJ1-1; 8 bases match TRBD1. The trim removed 4 bases at V and 5 bases at J, leaving 10 bases unmatched. CDR3 length: 15 residues. Germline loops: CDR1 SGHNT, CDR2 YYREEE (reference sequence).

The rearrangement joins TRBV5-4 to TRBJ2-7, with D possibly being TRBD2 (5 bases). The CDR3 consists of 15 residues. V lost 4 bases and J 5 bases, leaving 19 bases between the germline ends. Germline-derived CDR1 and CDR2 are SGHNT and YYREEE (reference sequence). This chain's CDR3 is CASSRLGSVNDEQYF. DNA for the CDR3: TGTGCCAGCAGCCGCTTGGGGAGCGTGAACGACGAGCAGTACTTC.

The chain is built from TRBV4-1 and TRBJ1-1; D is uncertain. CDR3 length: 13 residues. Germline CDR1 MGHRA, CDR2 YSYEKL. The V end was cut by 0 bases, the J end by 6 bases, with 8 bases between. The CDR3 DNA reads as TGCGCCAGCAGCCAAGATGCACGGTCTGAAGCTTTCTTT. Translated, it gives CASSQDARSEAFF.

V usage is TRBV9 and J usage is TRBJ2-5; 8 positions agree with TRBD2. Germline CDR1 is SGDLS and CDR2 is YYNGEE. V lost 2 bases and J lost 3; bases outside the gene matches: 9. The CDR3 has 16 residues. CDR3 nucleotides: TGTGCCAGCAGCGTCGGGAGGGGGTCAGGGGAAGAGACCCAGTACTTC. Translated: CASSVGRGSGEETQYF. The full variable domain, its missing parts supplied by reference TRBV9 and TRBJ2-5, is DSGVTQTPKHLITATGQRVTLRCSPRSGDLSVYWYQQSLDQGLQFLIQYYNGEERAKGNILERFSAQQFPDLHSELNLSSLELGDSALYFCASSVGRGSGEETQYFGPGTRLLVL.

The CDR3 here is CASSPLQEANEQYF. The CDR3 DNA sequence: TGTGCCAGCTCACCACTACAGGAGGCAAACGAGCAGTACTTC. V and J are TRBV18 and TRBJ2-7; D may be TRBD1 or TRBD2 (5 bases each). CDR1 is KGHSH, CDR2 LQKENI, per germline. There are 14 residues in the CDR3. Trimming took 1 base from V and 5 from J, leaving 12 bases between them. The entire variable domain, with the rest obtained from reference TRBV18 and TRBJ2-7, is as follows: NAGVMQNPRHLVRRRGQEARLRCSPMKGHSHVYWYRQLPEEGLKFMVYLQKENIIDESGMPKERFSAEFPKEGPSILRIQQVVRGDSAAYFCASSPLQEANEQYFGPGTRLTVT.

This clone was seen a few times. The CDR3 DNA reads TGCGCCAGCAGCTTGGGGACAGGACCAACCGGGGAGCTGTTTTTT. Its protein is CASSLGTGPTGELFF. The chain employs TRBV5-1 and TRBJ2-2; 7 bases are shared with TRBD1. Trimming cost V 0 bases and J 5 bases; bases outside gene matches: 4. This CDR3 is 15 amino acids long. CDR1 and CDR2 from the germline V gene are SGHRS and YFSETQ. Using reference TRBV5-1 and TRBJ2-2 for the parts outside the CDR3, the full variable domain is KAGVTQTPRYLIKTRGQQVTLSCSPISGHRSVSWYQQTPGQGLQFLFEYFSETQRNKGNFPGRFSGRQFSNSRSEMNVSTLELGDSALYLCASSLGTGPTGELFFGEGSRLTVL.

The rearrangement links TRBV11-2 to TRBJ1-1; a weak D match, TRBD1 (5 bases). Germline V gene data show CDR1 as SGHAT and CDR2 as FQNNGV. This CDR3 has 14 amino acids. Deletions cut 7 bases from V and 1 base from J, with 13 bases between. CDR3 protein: CASNSMGENTEAFF. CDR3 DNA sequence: TGTGCCAGCAATTCAATGGGGGAGAACACTGAAGCTTTCTTT.

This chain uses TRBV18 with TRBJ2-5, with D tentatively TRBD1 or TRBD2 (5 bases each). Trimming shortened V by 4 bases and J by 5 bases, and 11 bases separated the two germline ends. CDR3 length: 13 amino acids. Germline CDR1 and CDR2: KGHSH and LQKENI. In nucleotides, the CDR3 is TGTGCCAGCTCACTGGGGGATCGCGAGACCCAGTACTTC. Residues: CASSLGDRETQYF.

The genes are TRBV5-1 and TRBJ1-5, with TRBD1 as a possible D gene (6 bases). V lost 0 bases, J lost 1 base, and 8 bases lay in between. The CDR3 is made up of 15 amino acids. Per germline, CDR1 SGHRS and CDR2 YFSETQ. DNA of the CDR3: TGCGCCAGCAGCTTGGGGGACACGAGCAATCAGCCCCAGCATTTT. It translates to CASSLGDTSNQPQHF.

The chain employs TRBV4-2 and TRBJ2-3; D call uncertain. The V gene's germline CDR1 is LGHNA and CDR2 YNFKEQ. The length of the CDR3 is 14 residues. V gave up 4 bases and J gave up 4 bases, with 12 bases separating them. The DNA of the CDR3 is TGTGCCAGCAGCCGGGCAGATGGCCCAGATACGCAGTATTTT. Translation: CASSRADGPDTQYF.

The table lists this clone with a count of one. The CDR3 spells CASSRGLAGGAYNEQFF. The CDR3 bases are TGTGCCAGCAGCCGCGGGCTGGCGGGGGGGGCCTACAATGAGCAGTTCTTC. The chain joins TRBV4-2 to TRBJ2-1, with 9 bases matching TRBD2. The CDR3 is made up of 17 amino acids. The trim removed 4 bases at V and 2 bases at J, leaving 9 bases unmatched. Germline V lookup: CDR1 LGHNA, CDR2 YNFKEQ.

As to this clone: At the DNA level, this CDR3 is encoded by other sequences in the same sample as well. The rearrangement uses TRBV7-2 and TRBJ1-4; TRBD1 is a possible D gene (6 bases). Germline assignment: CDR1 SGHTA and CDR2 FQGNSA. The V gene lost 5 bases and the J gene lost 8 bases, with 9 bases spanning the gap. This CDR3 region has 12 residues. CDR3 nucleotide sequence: TGTGCCAGCAGCCCCCAGGGGGAAAAACTGTTTTTT. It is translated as CASSPQGEKLFF.

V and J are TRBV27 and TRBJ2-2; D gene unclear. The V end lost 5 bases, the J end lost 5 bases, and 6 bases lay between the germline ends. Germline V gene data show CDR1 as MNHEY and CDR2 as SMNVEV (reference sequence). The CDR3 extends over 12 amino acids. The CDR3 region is CASSRFTGELFF. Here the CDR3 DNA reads TGTGCCAGCAGTCGGTTTACCGGGGAGCTGTTTTTT.

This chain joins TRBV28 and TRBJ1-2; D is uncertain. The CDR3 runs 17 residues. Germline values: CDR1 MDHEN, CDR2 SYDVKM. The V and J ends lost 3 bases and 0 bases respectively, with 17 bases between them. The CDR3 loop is CASSFGVFWVANYGYTF. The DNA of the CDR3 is TGTGCCAGCAGTTTTGGAGTTTTTTGGGTCGCTAACTATGGCTACACCTTC.

CDR3 bases: TGTGCCAGCAGCTTAGTGACAGGAAACTATGGCTACACCTTC. Its protein product is CASSLVTGNYGYTF. The gene calls are TRBV11-3 and TRBJ1-2, with D tentatively TRBD1 (6 bases). The CDR3 loop spans 14 amino acids. Germline V CDR1 and CDR2: SGHNT, YENEEA. Trimming took off 1 base at V and 2 bases at J, with 8 bases between the two ends.

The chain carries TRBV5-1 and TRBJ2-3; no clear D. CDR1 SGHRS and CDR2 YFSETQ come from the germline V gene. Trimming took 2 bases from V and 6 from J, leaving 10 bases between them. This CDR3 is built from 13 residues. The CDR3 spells CASSFWGRDTQYF. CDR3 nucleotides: TGCGCCAGCAGCTTTTGGGGAAGGGATACGCAGTATTTT.

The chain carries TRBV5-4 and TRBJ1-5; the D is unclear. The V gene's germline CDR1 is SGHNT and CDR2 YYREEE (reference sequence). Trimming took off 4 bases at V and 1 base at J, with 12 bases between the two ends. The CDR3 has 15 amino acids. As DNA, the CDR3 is TGTGCCAGCAGCCCGGGCCCAGACAGCAATCAGCCCCAGCATTTT. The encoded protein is CASSPGPDSNQPQHF. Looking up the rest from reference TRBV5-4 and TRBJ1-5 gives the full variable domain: ETGVTQSPTHLIKTRGQQVTLRCSSQSGHNTVSWYQQALGQGPQFIFQYYREEENGRGNFPPRFSGLQFPNYSSELNVNALELDDSALYLCASSPGPDSNQPQHFGDGTRLSIL.

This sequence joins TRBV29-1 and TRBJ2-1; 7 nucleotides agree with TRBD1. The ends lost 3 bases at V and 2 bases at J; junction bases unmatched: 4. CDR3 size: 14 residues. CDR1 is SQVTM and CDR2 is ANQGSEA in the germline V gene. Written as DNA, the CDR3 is TGCAGCGTTGAGGGACAGAAAACCTACAATGAGCAGTTCTTC. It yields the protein CSVEGQKTYNEQFF.

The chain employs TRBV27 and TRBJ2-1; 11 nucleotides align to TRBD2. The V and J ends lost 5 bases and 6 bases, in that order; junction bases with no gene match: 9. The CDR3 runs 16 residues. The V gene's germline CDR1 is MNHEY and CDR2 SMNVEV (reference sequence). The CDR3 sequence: CASSGLAGGNGNEQFF. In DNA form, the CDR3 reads TGTGCCAGCAGTGGCCTAGCGGGAGGAAACGGCAATGAGCAGTTCTTC.

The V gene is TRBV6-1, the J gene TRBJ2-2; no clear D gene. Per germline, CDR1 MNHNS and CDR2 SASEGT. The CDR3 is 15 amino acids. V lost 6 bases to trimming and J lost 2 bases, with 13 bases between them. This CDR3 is CASRFLQINTGELFF. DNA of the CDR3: TGTGCCAGCAGGTTCCTCCAAATAAACACCGGGGAGCTGTTTTTT.

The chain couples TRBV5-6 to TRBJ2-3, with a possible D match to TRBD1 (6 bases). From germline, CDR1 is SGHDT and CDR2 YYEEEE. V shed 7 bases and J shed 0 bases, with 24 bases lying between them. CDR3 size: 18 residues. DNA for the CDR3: TGTGCCAGCGTCCCCCCGGGACACCAAACTTCTAGCACAGATACGCAGTATTTT. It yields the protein CASVPPGHQTSSTDTQYF. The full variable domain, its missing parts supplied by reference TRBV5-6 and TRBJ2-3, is DAGVTQSPTHLIKTRGQQVTLRCSPKSGHDTVSWYQQALGQGPQFIFQYYEEEERQRGNFPDRFSGHQFPNYSSELNVNALLLGDSALYLCASVPPGHQTSSTDTQYFGPGTRLTVL.

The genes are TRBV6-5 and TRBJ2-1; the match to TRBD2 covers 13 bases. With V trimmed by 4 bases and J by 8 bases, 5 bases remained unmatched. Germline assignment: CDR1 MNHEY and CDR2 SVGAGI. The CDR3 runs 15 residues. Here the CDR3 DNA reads TGTGCCAGCAGTTCGTGGACTAGCGGGAGTGATGAGCAGTTCTTC. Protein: CASSSWTSGSDEQFF.

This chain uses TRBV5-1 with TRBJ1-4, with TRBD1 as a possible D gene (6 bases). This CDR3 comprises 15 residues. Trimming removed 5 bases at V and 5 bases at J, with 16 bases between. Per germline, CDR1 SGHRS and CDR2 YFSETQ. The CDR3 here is CASRMIPGTNEKLFF. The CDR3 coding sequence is TGCGCCAGCAGGATGATACCCGGGACAAATGAAAAACTGTTTTTT.

The CDR3 coding sequence is TGCGCCAGCAGCTCCCCAACAAGCGGGAGTTGGCGCAATGAGCAGTTCTTC. Its translation is CASSSPTSGSWRNEQFF. The genes are TRBV5-1 and TRBJ2-1, with TRBD2 matching 8 bases. V dropped 3 bases and J dropped 6; count of bases not matched to a gene: 14. Per the germline V gene, CDR1 is SGHRS and CDR2 is YFSETQ. The CDR3 contains 17 residues.

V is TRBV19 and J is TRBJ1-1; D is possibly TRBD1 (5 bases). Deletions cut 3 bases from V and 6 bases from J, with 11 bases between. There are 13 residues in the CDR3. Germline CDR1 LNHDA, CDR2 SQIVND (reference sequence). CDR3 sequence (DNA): TGTGCCAGTAGTATTGGGGGAGGCCCTGAAGCTTTCTTT. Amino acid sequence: CASSIGGGPEAFF.

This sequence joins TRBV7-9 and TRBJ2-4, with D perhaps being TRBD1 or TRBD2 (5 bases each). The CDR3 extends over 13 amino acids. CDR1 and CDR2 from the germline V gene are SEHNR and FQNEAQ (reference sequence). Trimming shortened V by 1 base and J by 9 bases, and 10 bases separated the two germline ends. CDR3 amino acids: CASSLGEGSIQYF. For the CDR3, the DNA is TGTGCCAGCAGCTTAGGTGAGGGGAGCATTCAGTACTTC. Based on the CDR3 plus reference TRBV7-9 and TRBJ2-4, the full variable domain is DTGVSQNPRHKITKRGQNVTFRCDPISEHNRLYWYRQTLGQGPEFLTYFQNEAQLEKSRLLSDRFSAERPKGSFSTLEIQRTEQGDSAMYLCASSLGEGSIQYFGAGTRLSVL.

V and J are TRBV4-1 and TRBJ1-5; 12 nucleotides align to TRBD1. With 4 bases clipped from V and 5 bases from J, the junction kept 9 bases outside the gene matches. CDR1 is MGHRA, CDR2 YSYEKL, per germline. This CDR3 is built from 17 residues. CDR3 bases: TGCGCCAGCAGCCCGGGGACAGGGGGCTTCCTATATCAGCCCCAGCATTTT. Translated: CASSPGTGGFLYQPQHF.